This paragraph reports one TCR beta chain. Its recognized antigen is unknown. The input lacks base qualities; no much larger clone sits a single base away. For CDR1 and CDR2, the germline V gene lists MNHEY and SVGAGI. From its cysteine to its phenylalanine, the CDR3 spans 15 amino acids. The sequence is cut down to CDR3 DNA, 45 bases in frame from base 1. V is cut back by 7 bases and J by 10 bases, with 11 bases in the junction unmatched. The donors were about 40 Caucasian individuals from Russia, aged roughly 6 to 100 years, who were systemically healthy. Each donor gave about 9.2 milliliters of peripheral blood, drawn into EDTA-treated Vacutainer tubes. Ficoll-Paque density-gradient centrifugation was used to isolate PBMCs, with at least 6 million obtained per sample. Trizol reagent was used to extract total RNA from the PBMCs, yielding at least 6 micrograms per sample. For every donor, an aliquot of PBMCs went through flow cytometry to measure the percentages of naive CD45RAhigh/CD27high T cells.

This record comes from a study of blood T cells in healthy people across ages (dated by TCRdb to the mid-2010s). The study in broad terms: In model experiments, roughly one uniquely barcoded TCR beta cDNA molecule per two T cells was captured by template switching. The study measured age-related changes in TCR beta repertoire diversity using deep sequencing normalized with unique cDNA molecular identifiers. The donors were split into four age groups: young (average approximately 16 years), middle-aged (39), aged (over 55) and long-lived (roughly 77). The study analyzed two additional independent replicas of 1 million unique cDNA reads from the same blood draw for two donors, one aged 18 to 30 and one aged 80 or older. Results and caveats for the whole study, not just this receptor: As age increased, observed TCR beta diversity per million T cells dropped in a roughly linear way, and a significant reduction was already evident by age approximately 40. Compared with the aged group, the long-lived group had more naive CD4+ T cells, fewer expanded clones and increased TCR diversity, suggesting age selection. Estimates of total diversity based on one million sequenced T cells were considered lower bounds and underestimates. There was a strong correlation between observed TCR beta diversity and the percentage of naive T cells measured by flow cytometry. Since profiling was done on bulk unsorted PBMCs, naive and antigen-experienced compartments could not be conclusively compared. The CMV infection status of donors was not known, potentially confounding age-related changes in expanded clonotypes.

Libraries were constructed by 5' RACE. The instrument given in TCRdb is Illumina HiSeq 2500. A second PCR of 7 to 11 cycles was run with a J-beta primer mix and a sample-barcoded 5' primer. Each TCR beta cDNA molecule received a unique molecular identifier from a template-switch 5' adaptor carrying 12 random nucleotides. Each sample yielded at least 3 million CDR3-containing paired-end reads. The Mint cDNA synthesis kit, primed by a TRBC-specific oligonucleotide, was used to synthesize first-strand cDNA from all RNA. Following uracil-DNA glycosylase treatment, a first 18-cycle PCR with universal primers M1SS and BC2_uni_R was performed on all cDNA. The authors' pipeline ran thus. For normalization, 1 million high-quality reads, each with a distinct molecular identifier, were randomly selected from each sample. Instead of being binned into consensus sequences, reads that shared molecular identifiers were thrown out. MiTCR, set to a Q25 quality threshold and the strictest error-elimination algorithm, was used for CDR3 identification, clonotype clustering and error correction. A nonparametric unseen species model with Euler transformation was used to estimate lower-bound total TCR beta diversity. Using fastp at Q25 and MiXCR, TCRdb reprocessed the public reads and kept productive beta chains. Entries are consolidated by CDR3 protein sequence, retaining the most common genes and DNA. The V and J calls shown here were made by TCRdb, not taken from the authors' results. Present in this sample are roughly 800,000 distinct CDR3 sequences, 25% of which were seen just once. The leading ten clones occupy 9.4% of the sample.

This sample was shared with a second study, whose subject was T cells of mothers and their children. Per that second paper: Nine systemically healthy Caucasian individuals served as donors, namely three mothers together with their six children. cDNA synthesis consumed the entire amount of extracted RNA, loaded at around 1.5 ug RNA in each 15 ul reaction. Sample barcodes and 2-4 random nucleotides were added via the M1S primer in the second PCR. More than 9 million TCR beta CDR3 reads were obtained from each mother, and some 3.2 million reads were obtained from each child. Thymic selection shapes the output of TCR recombination in a similar way in related and unrelated pairs, and inherited differences have a minor effect. Normalized repertoire overlap was always found to be slightly, but never significantly, higher in related mother-child pairs than in unrelated mother-child pairs. No persistent microchimeric T cell clones were detected, at a sensitivity of roughly 96 clones per million clonotypes. To look for features that set related mother-child pairs apart from unrelated individuals, the researchers ran deep NGS to compare the TCR beta repertoires of mothers and children. The mean age was roughly 36 +/- 4 years for the mothers and approximately 11 +/- 4 years for the children. After adapter ligation with NEBNext reagents, the libraries were sequenced on Illumina HiSeq 2000 with 100+100 nt paired-end reads. To prevent cross-contamination, the mother and child libraries were prepared one month apart and sequenced in separate runs. For each donor, between about 450,000 and 2,300,000 distinct TCR beta clonotypes were identified. Naive TCR beta clonotypes were estimated from low-frequency clonotypes matched to each donor's FACS-determined naive share, without sorting.

The sequence came from a boy under 18 in good health. The rearranged chain carries TRBV6-5 and TRBJ2-1; 12 of the junction bases match TRBD2. The specimen was blood. The DNA sequence follows: TGTGCCAGCACAGACTGGACTAGCGGGATTAGCGAGCAGTTCTTC. It codes for CASTDWTSGISEQFF.